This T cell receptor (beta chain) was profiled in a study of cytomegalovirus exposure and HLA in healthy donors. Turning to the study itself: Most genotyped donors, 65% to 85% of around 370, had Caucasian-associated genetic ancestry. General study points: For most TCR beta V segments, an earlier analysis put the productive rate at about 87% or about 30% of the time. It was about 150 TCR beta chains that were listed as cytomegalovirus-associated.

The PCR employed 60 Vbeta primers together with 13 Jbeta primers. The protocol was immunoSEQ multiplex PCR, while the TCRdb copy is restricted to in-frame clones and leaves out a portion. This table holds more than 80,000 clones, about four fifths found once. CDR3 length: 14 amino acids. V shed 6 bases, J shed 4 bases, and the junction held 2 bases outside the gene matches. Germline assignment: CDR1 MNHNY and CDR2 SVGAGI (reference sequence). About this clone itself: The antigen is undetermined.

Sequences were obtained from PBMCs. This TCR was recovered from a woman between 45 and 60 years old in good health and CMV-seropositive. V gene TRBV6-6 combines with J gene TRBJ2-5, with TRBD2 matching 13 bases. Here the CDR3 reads CASRTSGRRETQYF. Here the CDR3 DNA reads TGTGCCAGCAGGACTAGCGGGAGGAGAGAGACCCAGTACTTC.